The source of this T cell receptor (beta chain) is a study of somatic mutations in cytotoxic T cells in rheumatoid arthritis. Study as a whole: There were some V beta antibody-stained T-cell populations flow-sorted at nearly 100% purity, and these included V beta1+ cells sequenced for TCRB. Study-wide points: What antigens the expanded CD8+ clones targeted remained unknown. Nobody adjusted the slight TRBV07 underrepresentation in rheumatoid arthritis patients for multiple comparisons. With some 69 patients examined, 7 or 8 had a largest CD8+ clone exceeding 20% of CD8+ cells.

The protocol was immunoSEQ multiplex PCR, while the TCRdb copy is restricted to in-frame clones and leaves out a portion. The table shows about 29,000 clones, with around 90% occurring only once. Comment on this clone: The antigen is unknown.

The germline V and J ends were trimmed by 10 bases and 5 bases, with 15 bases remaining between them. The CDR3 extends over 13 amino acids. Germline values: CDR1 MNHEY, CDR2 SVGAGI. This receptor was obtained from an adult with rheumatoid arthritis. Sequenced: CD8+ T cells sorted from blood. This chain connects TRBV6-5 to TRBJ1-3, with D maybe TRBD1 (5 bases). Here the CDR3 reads CATREGRRNTIYF. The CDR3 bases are TGTGCCACCAGAGAGGGGCGAAGAAACACCATATATTTT.